The 10 T cell receptor beta chains reported below all come from one sample, sequenced in a study of T cell repertoires in cytomegalovirus infection. Antigens for these TCRs are unknown. TCRdb itself ran the reads through MiXCR, one entry per CDR3 protein. The sample has 100,000 to 150,000 distinct CDR3 sequences; 20% to 30% are singletons. The material sequenced was PBMCs, sequenced either directly or after in vitro stimulation (not recorded which). These receptors came from a human donor in good health (CMV status not recorded). Some clones in this sample may be carry-over from other donors' samples.

In this sample, this clonotype turned up a few times. The genes are TRBV12-5 and TRBJ1-1; D unresolved. CDR3 length: 12 amino acids. Trimming cost V 3 bases and J 6 bases, with 8 bases left between them. The V gene's germline CDR1 is LGHNT and CDR2 FRNRAP. CDR3 sequence (DNA): TGTGCTAGTGGTTTTGCAGAACCTGAAGCTTTCTTT. This gives the protein CASGFAEPEAFF.

At least ten counts were recorded for this clonotype. The chain has TRBV7-2 and TRBJ1-1; no definite D call. The CDR3 consists of 13 residues. Germline lookup yields CDR1 SGHTA and CDR2 FQGNSA. V was trimmed by 5 bases and J by 1 base, leaving 8 bases between them. Here the CDR3 reads CASSTGWNTEAFF. CDR3 DNA sequence: TGTGCCAGCAGCACCGGTTGGAACACTGAAGCTTTCTTT.

This clonotype was picked up many times. The chain uses TRBV12-3 or TRBV12-4 and TRBJ2-7; 7 nucleotides match TRBD1. The CDR3 is 13 amino acids. Trimming took 4 bases from V and 2 from J; bases not matched to a gene: 2. The CDR3 nucleotides read TGTGCCAGCAGTTCGGGACAGCCCTACGAGCAGTACTTC. Encoded protein: CASSSGQPYEQYF.

V usage is TRBV7-2 and J usage is TRBJ2-5; TRBD2 matches at 8 bases. The junction had 11 bases not matched to a gene; V was cut back by 0 bases and J by 5 bases. From germline, CDR1 is SGHTA and CDR2 FQGNSA. There are 17 residues in the CDR3. CDR3 residues: CASSLASGPGGGETQYF. The CDR3 DNA sequence: TGTGCCAGCAGCTTAGCGAGTGGACCGGGGGGGGGGGAGACCCAGTACTTC.

The CDR3 DNA reads TGTGCCAGCTTAGGGGACGGAACGGGGAACTATGGCTACACCTTC. Its translation is CASLGDGTGNYGYTF. The chain employs TRBV19 and TRBJ1-2, with D possibly TRBD1 on 5 matching bases. Germline values: CDR1 LNHDA, CDR2 SQIVND (reference sequence). The CDR3 extends over 15 amino acids. With 9 bases removed from V and 2 bases from J, the gap between germline ends came to 19 bases.

The chain is built from TRBV10-3 and TRBJ2-7; D tentatively reads TRBD1 or TRBD2 (5 bases each). The CDR3 loop spans 13 amino acids. Germline CDR1 ENHRY, CDR2 SYGVKD. V lost 4 bases to trimming and J lost 5 bases, with 12 bases between them. DNA of the CDR3: TGTGCCATCAGTGGAGTCCGAGGGGACGAGCAGTACTTC. It codes for CAISGVRGDEQYF.

This clonotype was seen more than once but under ten times. This rearrangement joins TRBV6-6 to TRBJ1-2, with D uncertain. V gave up 0 bases and J gave up 0 bases, with 5 bases separating them. The CDR3 extends over 14 amino acids. Per germline, CDR1 MNHNY and CDR2 SVGAGI (reference sequence). Here the CDR3 reads CASSYSIANYGYTF. In DNA form, the CDR3 reads TGTGCCAGCAGTTACTCTATAGCTAACTATGGCTACACCTTC.

This clonotype showed up many times. The chain is built from TRBV7-2 and TRBJ2-5; 12 bases line up with TRBD2. Germline V gene sequence: CDR1 SGHTA, CDR2 FQGNSA. CDR3 length equals 18 residues. V lost 2 bases, J lost 5 bases, and 12 bases stayed unmatched. CDR3 protein: CASSLRPLAGGNGETQYF. As DNA, the CDR3 is TGTGCCAGCAGCTTAAGACCGCTAGCGGGAGGGAATGGGGAGACCCAGTACTTC. Variable domain in full (rest from reference TRBV7-2 and TRBJ2-5): GAGVSQSPSNKVTEKGKDVELRCDPISGHTALYWYRQSLGQGLEFLIYFQGNSAPDKSGLPSDRFSAERTGGSVSTLTIQRTQQEDSAVYLCASSLRPLAGGNGETQYFGPGTRLLVL.

This clonotype was observed a handful of times. This sequence joins TRBV27 and TRBJ1-4; D gene unclear. Trimming cost V 2 bases and J 5 bases, with 12 bases left between them. The CDR3 has 15 residues. The germline CDR1 and CDR2 sequences are MNHEY and SMNVEV (reference sequence). The CDR3 protein is CASSLTAGHNEKLFF. The CDR3, as DNA: TGTGCCAGCAGTTTAACGGCGGGCCACAATGAAAAACTGTTTTTT.

This clonotype was recorded at least ten times. V is TRBV7-2 and J is TRBJ2-2; D not certain. Per germline, CDR1 SGHTA and CDR2 FQGNSA. Trimming shortened V by 3 bases and J by 4 bases, and 0 bases separated the two germline ends. CDR3 size: 11 residues. CDR3 loop: CASSFTGELFF. Here the CDR3 DNA reads TGTGCCAGCAGCTTCACCGGGGAGCTGTTTTTT.